A single sample is the source of the 26 T cell receptor beta chains below, sequenced in a study of identical twins. One entry per CDR3 protein results from TCRdb running MiXCR on the 5' RACE reads. The table lists roughly 770,000 distinct CDR3 sequences, 18% of them singletons. This sample was also put to use in a study of T cells expressing NK-cell markers.

The sample consisted of PBMCs. The receptors originated from a woman aged 18-30 years in good health.

The V and J genes are TRBV9 and TRBJ2-7, with 7 bases lining up with TRBD1. The CDR3 consists of 14 residues. Germline V gene sequence: CDR1 SGDLS, CDR2 YYNGEE. The junction had 7 bases not matched to a gene; V was cut back by 4 bases and J by 3 bases. The DNA of the CDR3 is TGTGCCAGCAGCCCGGGGACAGAAGTCTACGAGCAGTACTTC. Amino acids: CASSPGTEVYEQYF.

The chain couples TRBV12-3 or TRBV12-4 to TRBJ2-2; TRBD1 matches 7 bases. There are 14 residues in the CDR3. Trimming took 10 bases from V and 4 from J; bases not matched to a gene: 9. CDR3 bases: TGTGCCACGGCGACAGGGTCGGCCACCGGGGAGCTGTTTTTT. Translated: CATATGSATGELFF.

The rearrangement links TRBV5-1 to TRBJ2-2, with D possibly TRBD1 on 6 matching bases. V lost 5 bases and J 4 bases, leaving 24 bases between the germline ends. CDR1 SGHRS and CDR2 YFSETQ come from the germline V gene. This CDR3 is 18 amino acids long. The CDR3 DNA follows: TGCGCCAGCAGGGGCAGGGGATCCACAATGGAGCGCACCGGGGAGCTGTTTTTT. As protein: CASRGRGSTMERTGELFF.

The chain uses TRBV10-2 and TRBJ2-2; D gene unclear. V gave up 8 bases and J gave up 3 bases, with 7 bases separating them. CDR3 length: 12 amino acids. Germline CDR1 WSHSY, CDR2 SAAADI. CDR3 bases: TGCGCCAGCTGTGGCGACACCGGGGAGCTGTTTTTT. Encoded protein: CASCGDTGELFF.

The chain combines TRBV3-1 with TRBJ1-1, with a weak D call TRBD1 (6 bases). CDR1 is LGHDT, CDR2 YNNKEL, per germline (reference sequence). Trimming stripped 4 bases from V and 1 base from J, with 16 bases between. CDR3 size: 16 residues. CDR3 residues: CASSRRRTDQNTEAFF. The DNA for the CDR3 is TGTGCCAGCAGCCGACGGAGGACAGACCAGAACACTGAAGCTTTCTTT. The full variable domain, completed using reference TRBV3-1 and TRBJ1-1, is DTAVSQTPKYLVTQMGNDKSIKCEQNLGHDTMYWYKQDSKKFLKIMFSYNNKELIINETVPNRFSPKSPDKAHLNLHINSLELGDSAVYFCASSRRRTDQNTEAFFGQGTRLTVV.

V is TRBV12-3 or TRBV12-4 and J is TRBJ2-5; 10 bases map to TRBD2. The CDR3 has 15 amino acids. V lost 6 bases to trimming and J lost 5 bases; unmatched junction nucleotides: 9. CDR3 region: CASSQGTSVAETQYF. The DNA for the CDR3 is TGTGCCAGCAGCCAAGGGACTAGCGTTGCGGAGACCCAGTACTTC.

Turning to this clonotype: The junction departs from the called germline gene at one end, perhaps through a read error. The V call is TRBV29-1, the J call TRBJ2-3; D gene uncertain. CDR1 and CDR2 (germline): SQVTM, ANQGSEA. The CDR3 runs 14 residues. CDR3 region: CSIELDGNTDTQYF. The DNA of the CDR3 is TGCAGCATTGAATTGGACGGAAACACAGATACGCAGTATTTT.

The CDR3 loop is CASSPDPGSYEQYF. DNA for the CDR3: TGCGCCAGCTCTCCGGACCCCGGGTCCTACGAGCAGTACTTC. The chain employs TRBV4-3 and TRBJ2-7; D gene unclear. Germline-derived CDR1 and CDR2 are LGHNA and YSLEER. This CDR3 is built from 14 residues. V lost 8 bases to trimming and J lost 1 base, with 15 bases between them.

This chain uses TRBV2 with TRBJ1-4; 9 nucleotides line up with TRBD1. Germline CDR1 is SNHLY and CDR2 is FYNNEI. V was clipped by 4 bases and J by 8 bases; unmatched bases: 5. The CDR3 consists of 14 residues. The CDR3 reads CASSGDREEEKLFF. Written as DNA, the CDR3 is TGTGCCAGCAGTGGGGACAGGGAGGAGGAAAAACTGTTTTTT.

This chain joins TRBV7-9 and TRBJ1-1; the D gene is possibly TRBD1 (6 bases). The CDR3 is 14 amino acids. V was pared by 5 bases and J by 1 base, with 11 bases between. Germline loops: CDR1 SEHNR, CDR2 FQNEAQ (reference sequence). CDR3 protein: CASSRGQENTEAFF. The CDR3 DNA reads as TGTGCCAGCAGCCGGGGGCAGGAGAACACTGAAGCTTTCTTT. Combining the CDR3 with reference TRBV7-9 and TRBJ1-1 gives the whole variable domain DTGVSQNPRHKITKRGQNVTFRCDPISEHNRLYWYRQTLGQGPEFLTYFQNEAQLEKSRLLSDRFSAERPKGSFSTLEIQRTEQGDSAMYLCASSRGQENTEAFFGQGTRLTVV.

This clonotype was detected a few times. The gene calls are TRBV20-1 and TRBJ2-7, with D possibly being TRBD2 (6 bases). Looked up from germline, CDR1 is DFQATT and CDR2 is SNEGSKA (reference sequence). This CDR3 region has 14 residues. With 0 bases removed from V and 4 bases from J, the gap between germline ends came to 13 bases. CDR3 nucleotides: TGCAGTGCTAGAGATAGGAACGGGGGTTACGAGCAGTACTTC. It specifies CSARDRNGGYEQYF.

This clonotype was observed at least ten times. The J gene is TRBJ2-7, the V gene TRBV4-3; a weak D match, TRBD1 (6 bases). V was clipped by 0 bases and J by 6 bases, with 15 bases between them. This CDR3 region has 15 residues. From germline, CDR1 is LGHNA and CDR2 YSLEER. CDR3 nucleotide sequence: TGCGCCAGCAGCCAAGATATGAACAGGGCGGTCGAGCAGTACTTC. It is translated as CASSQDMNRAVEQYF.

This clonotype was recorded at least ten times. Compared with germline, one end of the junction differs, possibly owing to a read error. V is TRBV5-1 and J is TRBJ2-5, with 11 bases that match TRBD2. Germline-derived CDR1 and CDR2 are SGHRS and YFSETQ. The CDR3 runs 16 residues. The CDR3 region has the DNA TGTGCCAGCAGTTTAGGGCTAGCGGGGGGCCAAGAGACCCAGTACTTC. Amino acid sequence: CASSLGLAGGQETQYF.

V gene TRBV4-3 combines with J gene TRBJ2-1; 8 bases map to TRBD2. This CDR3 region has 16 residues. Germline V lookup: CDR1 LGHNA, CDR2 YSLEER. Losses at the gene ends were 4 bases for V and 9 bases for J; bases not matched to a gene: 14. CDR3 bases: TGCGCCAGCAGCCGAGGAATAAGCGGGAGTTCCGCTGAGCAGTTCTTC. Translation gives CASSRGISGSSAEQFF.

J is TRBJ2-1 and V is TRBV11-3; 8 bases match TRBD2. The CDR3 consists of 15 residues. CDR1 and CDR2 (germline): SGHNT, YENEEA. The J segment lost 6 bases and the V segment lost 4 bases, leaving 8 bases of the junction unmatched. CDR3 nucleotide sequence: TGTGCCAGCAGCTGGAGTGGTCTAGCGGGCAATGAGCAGTTCTTC. This translates into CASSWSGLAGNEQFF.

The V and J genes are TRBV7-2 and TRBJ1-1; 8 bases match TRBD1. The CDR3 spans 12 residues. Trimming at V came to 4 bases and at J to 7 bases, leaving 2 bases not matched to a gene. Germline CDR1 reads SGHTA; CDR2 reads FQGNSA. In DNA form, the CDR3 reads TGTGCCAGCAGCTGGGACAGGTATGAAGCTTTCTTT. Residues: CASSWDRYEAFF.

This clonotype showed up just a few times. V usage is TRBV9 and J usage is TRBJ2-1; 14 bases fit TRBD2. With V trimmed by 4 bases and J by 9 bases, 9 bases remained unmatched. The germline V gene has CDR1 SGDLS and CDR2 YYNGEE. This CDR3 contains 16 residues. The CDR3 loop is CASSSMGLAGVGEQFF. CDR3 bases: TGTGCCAGCAGCTCAATGGGACTAGCGGGAGTTGGTGAGCAGTTCTTC.

The chain links TRBV19 to TRBJ1-5; D not certain. The CDR3 is made up of 15 amino acids. Germline-derived CDR1 and CDR2 are LNHDA and SQIVND (reference sequence). With 7 bases removed from V and 1 base from J, the gap between germline ends came to 14 bases. In DNA, the CDR3 is TGTGCCAGTATCCCAGAATATGACAGCAATCAGCCCCAGCATTTT. This gives the protein CASIPEYDSNQPQHF.

A few counts support this clonotype. The chain has TRBV10-3 and TRBJ1-1; 7 nucleotides line up with TRBD1. V was clipped by 2 bases and J by 3 bases; unmatched bases: 3. Germline V lookup: CDR1 ENHRY, CDR2 SYGVKD. This CDR3 has 14 amino acids. CDR3 sequence: CAISEVRGDTEAFF. As DNA, the CDR3 is TGTGCCATCAGTGAGGTCAGGGGGGACACTGAAGCTTTCTTT.

This chain uses TRBV20-1 with TRBJ2-7; D gene unclear. Germline CDR1 is DFQATT and CDR2 is SNEGSKA (reference sequence). The CDR3 loop spans 13 amino acids. Trimming stripped 3 bases from V and 4 bases from J, with 13 bases between. CDR3 sequence reads: CSASDTTDYEQYF. For the CDR3, the DNA is TGCAGTGCTAGTGACACCACAGATTACGAGCAGTACTTC.

The V gene is TRBV4-3, the J gene TRBJ2-1; 12 bases agree with TRBD2. The junction had 4 bases not matched to a gene; V was cut back by 1 base and J by 0 bases. The CDR3 has 18 residues. Per germline, CDR1 LGHNA and CDR2 YSLEER. The DNA for the CDR3 is TGCGCCAGCAGCCAAGGCCTAGCGGGGGGGACCTCCTACAATGAGCAGTTCTTC. It specifies CASSQGLAGGTSYNEQFF.

The chain joins TRBV7-2 to TRBJ2-1; weak D call: TRBD2 (5 bases). The CDR3 has 13 amino acids. Germline values: CDR1 SGHTA, CDR2 FQGNSA. Trimming left V 5 bases short and J 5 bases short, with 10 bases between. The CDR3 sequence: CASSLTRNNEQFF. The CDR3 nucleotides are TGTGCCAGCAGCCTAACTAGGAACAATGAGCAGTTCTTC.

This chain connects TRBV7-9 to TRBJ2-7; 8 positions match TRBD2. CDR3 size: 14 residues. The junction had 5 bases not matched to a gene; V was cut back by 1 base and J by 6 bases. Germline lookup yields CDR1 SEHNR and CDR2 FQNEAQ (reference sequence). CDR3 nucleotide sequence: TGTGCCAGCAGCTTAGGGCCAGCGGGGGTCGAGCAGTACTTC. Translating gives CASSLGPAGVEQYF.

There are a few counts of this clonotype. The CDR3 nucleotides are TGTGCCAGCAGTAACGGCCGTAGCGATGTAGGCTACGAGCAGTACTTC. This codes for CASSNGRSDVGYEQYF. The chain employs TRBV12-3 or TRBV12-4 and TRBJ2-7; a possible D gene is TRBD2 (5 bases). This CDR3 has 16 amino acids. The V end was cut by 5 bases, the J end by 3 bases, with 20 bases between.

This chain joins TRBV7-8 and TRBJ1-2, with D perhaps matching TRBD1 (6 bases). The CDR3 has 14 amino acids. Germline V gene sequence: CDR1 SGHVS, CDR2 FQNEAQ. V was trimmed by 4 bases and J by 4 bases, leaving 13 bases between them. The CDR3 DNA sequence: TGTGCCAGCAGCTCCCACAGGGAGGCCTATGGCTACACCTTC. Its protein product is CASSSHREAYGYTF.

This clonotype was picked up a small number of times. The chain combines TRBV5-1 with TRBJ2-1; D perhaps matches TRBD2 (5 bases). Per germline, CDR1 SGHRS and CDR2 YFSETQ. V was shortened by 7 bases and J by 9 bases, with 14 bases between the two germline ends. This CDR3 has 12 amino acids. The chain's CDR3 is CASRREFGEQFF. DNA of the CDR3: TGCGCCAGCCGAAGGGAGTTCGGTGAGCAGTTCTTC.